The sequence of this T cell receptor beta chain was determined in a study of cytomegalovirus exposure and HLA in healthy donors (TCRdb year 2017). In terms of the full investigation: A later analysis indicated that the 120 validation repertoires were generated on the platform also employed for the 700 or so repertoires of the first cohort. The aim of the study was to test whether cataloging public T cell receptors could identify signatures of past pathogen exposure. In addition to the first cohort of approximately 650 subjects, a separate validation cohort of about 120 different subjects was used. The study combined high-throughput TCR immunosequencing, statistical association of individual TCRs with disease status, and machine learning to predict cytomegalovirus infection status. Overall study results and their limits: Across donors, most TCR sequences were observed very rarely, whereas some public TCRs were present in many individuals. It was suggested by the authors that the approach could potentially be generalized to other disease states and immunological phenotypes. Of the cluster scores, approximately 94% were above 0 in a later analysis, which found that TCRs clustered in the first cohort also tended to co-occur in the 120 validation repertoires. Three of the identified cytomegalovirus-associated TCR beta chains were confirmed in vitro to be specific for cytomegalovirus antigens. The study gave a list of some 150 TCR beta chains associated with cytomegalovirus. The classifier was reported to diagnose cytomegalovirus status with high specificity and sensitivity in both the original and validation cohorts. The validation cohort had no HLA typing available for a later analysis, so co-occurrence within that cohort was assessed over all 120 or so repertoires.

Donors formed part of the validation cohort, which comprised 120 subjects and was distinct from the first cohort of 666 subjects. Details on this clone: Its antigen has not been determined. There are no base qualities to consult, and no much larger clone falls within one base.

Library creation used the immunoSEQ multiplex PCR assay. The original pipeline was this. To diagnose cytomegalovirus status from the catalog of TCR beta chain sequences, a statistical classification framework was built. The clones in this table, taken by TCRdb from immuneACCESS, are in-frame only. Not every clone is retained; where verified, under half of the shortfall comes from an unresolved V gene, and the cause of the rest is unknown. That table gives V, J and clone size, and the DNA gave D and trimming. Present in this sample are about 120,000 clones, 70% to 90% of which were seen just once. In total, the top ten clones hold 4.4% of the sample. Sequencing was carried out using PBMCs. The source is a man between 18 and 29 years old in good health and CMV-seropositive.

Read as DNA, the sequence is TGTGCCAGCAGCATTGACGGGACAGGGCCCTCCTACGAGCAGTACTTC. This yields the protein CASSIDGTGPSYEQYF. The receptor chain draws on TRBV5-4 and TRBJ2-7, with 9 middle bases fitting TRBD1. Taken from cysteine to phenylalanine, the CDR3 has 16 residues. Kept here is only the CDR3 DNA, which spans 48 bases and is read in frame from base 1. The germline V gene (reference sequence) sets CDR1 to SGHNT and CDR2 to YYREEE. At the junction V is shortened by 4 bases and J by 0 bases; bases outside the gene matches: 8.